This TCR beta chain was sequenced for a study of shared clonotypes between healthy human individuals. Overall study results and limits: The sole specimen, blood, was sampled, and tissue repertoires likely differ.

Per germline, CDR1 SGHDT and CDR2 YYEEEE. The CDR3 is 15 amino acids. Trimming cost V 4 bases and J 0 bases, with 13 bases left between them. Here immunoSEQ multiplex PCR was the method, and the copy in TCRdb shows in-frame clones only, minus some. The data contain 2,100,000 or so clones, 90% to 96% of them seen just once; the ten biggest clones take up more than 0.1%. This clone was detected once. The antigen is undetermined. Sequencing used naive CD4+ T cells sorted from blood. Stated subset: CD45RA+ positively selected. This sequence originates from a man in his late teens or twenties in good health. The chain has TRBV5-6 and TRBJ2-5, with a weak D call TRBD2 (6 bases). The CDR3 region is CASSPGVANQETQYF. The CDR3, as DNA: TGTGCCAGCAGCCCGGGGGTAGCAAACCAAGAGACCCAGTACTTC.